The T cell receptor beta chain described here comes from a study of radiation and T cells in renal cell carcinoma. Study-wide points: Top tumor clonotypes rose in blood 2 weeks post-radiation, then contracted.

The method was immunoSEQ multiplex PCR; TCRdb's version includes in-frame clones alone and lacks a portion of them. This sample has 90,000 to 95,000 clones, with 70% to 85% found just once. This clone was seen only once. Its antigen is undetermined. Described time point: baseline pretreatment blood. Treatment given: 15 Gy SBRT to primary tumor, nephrectomy 4 weeks later. This sequence was found in a man aged 55 to 69 with renal cell carcinoma. The sequenced sample was blood, obtained from a patient whose treatment included radiotherapy and nephrectomy.

The CDR3 reads CASSLVRVHGYTF. The CDR3 DNA is TGTGCCAGCAGCTTGGTGCGGGTGCATGGCTACACCTTC. J is TRBJ1-2 and V is TRBV5-8; D gene uncertain. The CDR3 has 13 residues. The V end lost 0 bases, the J end lost 6 bases, and 9 bases lay between the germline ends. The V gene's germline CDR1 is SGHTS and CDR2 YDEGEE.